The 25 T cell receptor beta chains in this list originate from one sample, sequenced in a study of naive and memory T cell subsets. Study-level results: Especially in CD8 cells, naive repertoires contained a few larger clonotypes, possibly CD45RA-re-expressing memory cells.

Antigens of these TCRs are unknown. An equimolar mix of two oligonucleotides served as the beta constant-region primer for TRBC1 and TRBC2. Nested alpha and beta constant-region primers with the SP2 primer drove four PCR rounds on ligated cDNA. One entry per CDR3 protein results from TCRdb running MiXCR on the UMI-ligation and nested PCR reads. The sample lists approximately 150,000 distinct CDR3 sequences, 22% occurring once. The specimen sequenced was naive CD4+ T cells from blood. The receptors were sampled from a human donor in good health.

The V gene is TRBV28, the J gene TRBJ2-5; 7 positions agree with TRBD1. The germline CDR1 and CDR2 sequences are MDHEN and SYDVKM. V shed 11 bases, J shed 2 bases, and the junction held 5 bases outside the gene matches. The CDR3 has 12 residues. The DNA of the CDR3 is TGTGCCCTCCGGACAGGACAAGAGACCCAGTACTTC. It codes for CALRTGQETQYF.

This chain uses TRBV12-3 or TRBV12-4 with TRBJ1-1; D ambiguous. Trimming removed 7 bases at V and 11 bases at J, with 14 bases between. The CDR3 has 11 amino acids. Written as DNA, the CDR3 is TGTGCCAGCATCTTAGGGATGAGGGCTTTCTTT. Translated, it gives CASILGMRAFF.

This clonotype was picked up a small number of times. J is TRBJ2-3 and V is TRBV18, with TRBD2 identical over 7 bases. Germline trimming cut 0 bases from V and 0 bases from J; bases unmatched to any gene: 6. The CDR3 totals 17 residues. In germline, CDR1 is KGHSH, CDR2 LQKENI. The CDR3 DNA reads TGTGCCAGCTCACCACCGTGGGGTAGCGGGAGCACAGATACGCAGTATTTT. It yields the protein CASSPPWGSGSTDTQYF.

This clonotype was seen only a few times. The chain links TRBV6-5 to TRBJ1-3, with D hard to call. Deletions cut 0 bases from V and 4 bases from J, with 16 bases between. Germline CDR1 and CDR2: MNHEY and SVGAGI. The CDR3 runs 17 residues. The CDR3 loop reads CASSYSSVGTLGNTIYF. The DNA for the CDR3 is TGTGCCAGCAGTTACTCCTCAGTTGGAACCCTCGGAAACACCATATATTTT.

This clonotype has ten or more counts. The genes are TRBV25-1 and TRBJ2-3, with D possibly TRBD2 on 5 matching bases. The V end lost 6 bases, the J end lost 3 bases, and 10 bases lay between the germline ends. From germline, CDR1 is MGHDK and CDR2 SYGVNS. The CDR3 contains 13 residues. CDR3 DNA sequence: TGTGCCAGCAGGGAGGCCGGGACAGATACGCAGTATTTT. This sequence encodes CASREAGTDTQYF.

V is TRBV7-2 and J is TRBJ2-4; D unresolved. The CDR3 length is 13 residues. V was cut by 2 bases and J by 5 bases, with 7 bases left in between. Germline V CDR1 and CDR2: SGHTA, FQGNSA. CDR3: CASSLIWENIQYF. The DNA for the CDR3 is TGTGCCAGCAGCTTAATCTGGGAAAACATTCAGTACTTC.

The chain is built from TRBV12-3 or TRBV12-4 and TRBJ2-4, with 7 bases fitting TRBD2. Trimming took 6 bases from V and 6 from J; bases not matched to a gene: 11. The CDR3 extends over 15 amino acids. As DNA, the CDR3 is TGTGCCAGCAGCCCCGACCTGGCGGGAGCAAACATTCAGTACTTC. Translated, it gives CASSPDLAGANIQYF.

V and J are TRBV29-1 and TRBJ1-1; no firm D call. V lost 6 bases, J lost 7 bases, and 15 bases lay in between. The CDR3 length is 12 residues. Germline-derived CDR1 and CDR2 are SQVTM and ANQGSEA. This CDR3 reads CSVAVLGDEAFF. The CDR3, as DNA: TGCAGCGTCGCCGTCCTAGGAGATGAAGCTTTCTTT.

The rearrangement links TRBV5-1 to TRBJ2-1, with a tentative D call TRBD2 (5 bases). CDR1 and CDR2 (germline): SGHRS, YFSETQ. Trimming removed 6 bases at V and 0 bases at J, with 10 bases between. This CDR3 region has 14 residues. The CDR3 loop is CASNPGNSYNEQFF. The CDR3 region has the DNA TGCGCCAGCAATCCCGGGAACTCCTACAATGAGCAGTTCTTC.

The chain links TRBV6-5 to TRBJ1-1, with D perhaps matching TRBD1 (6 bases). The V end lost 0 bases, the J end lost 0 bases, and 14 bases lay between the germline ends. CDR1 MNHEY and CDR2 SVGAGI come from the germline V gene. The CDR3 is made up of 17 amino acids. Here the CDR3 reads CASSYSYSGTLNTEAFF. The CDR3, as DNA: TGTGCCAGCAGTTACTCTTACTCCGGGACACTGAACACTGAAGCTTTCTTT.

The chain combines TRBV18 with TRBJ2-3, with TRBD1 matching 7 bases. The CDR3 runs 15 residues. Germline V lookup: CDR1 KGHSH, CDR2 LQKENI. V shed 4 bases, J shed 2 bases, and the junction held 6 bases outside the gene matches. CDR3 amino acids: CASSHRQGFTDTQYF. As DNA, the CDR3 is TGTGCCAGCTCACATCGACAGGGATTCACAGATACGCAGTATTTT.

The gene calls are TRBV7-2 and TRBJ2-5; D possibly uses TRBD1 or TRBD2 (5 bases each). The germline V gene encodes CDR1 SGHTA and CDR2 FQGNSA. V was trimmed by 0 bases and J by 2 bases, leaving 13 bases between them. CDR3 length equals 16 residues. DNA for the CDR3: TGTGCCAGCAGCTTAGCCCAAGGGGCGGGTCAAGAGACCCAGTACTTC. Its protein is CASSLAQGAGQETQYF.

This clonotype was detected many times. The genes are TRBV20-1 and TRBJ2-7; the match to TRBD1 covers 7 bases. Per germline, CDR1 DFQATT and CDR2 SNEGSKA (reference sequence). V lost 0 bases to trimming and J lost 3 bases; unmatched junction nucleotides: 14. CDR3 length: 17 amino acids. Written as DNA, the CDR3 is TGCAGTGCTAGAGACCCCAAGACAGGGACAAGCAACTACGAGCAGTACTTC. Residues: CSARDPKTGTSNYEQYF.

The chain joins TRBV11-2 to TRBJ2-1; possibly TRBD1 for D (6 bases). The germline V and J ends were trimmed by 5 bases and 3 bases, with 8 bases remaining between them. Germline loops: CDR1 SGHAT, CDR2 FQNNGV. The CDR3 has 13 residues. The CDR3 region has the DNA TGTGCCAGCAGCGGACAGTACTACAATGAGCAGTTCTTC. This translates into CASSGQYYNEQFF.

This sequence joins TRBV5-1 and TRBJ2-6; TRBD1 aligns across 7 bases. The CDR3 sequence is 18 residues long. The J segment lost 0 bases and the V segment lost 0 bases, leaving 6 bases of the junction unmatched. Germline V gene sequence: CDR1 SGHRS, CDR2 YFSETQ. CDR3 loop: CASSLVDRWDSGANVLTF. The CDR3 bases are TGCGCCAGCAGCTTGGTGGACAGGTGGGACTCTGGGGCCAACGTCCTGACTTTC.

This clonotype was counted only a few times. The chain combines TRBV11-2 with TRBJ2-1; TRBD2 aligns across 7 bases. Germline CDR1 SGHAT, CDR2 FQNNGV. This CDR3 is 15 amino acids long. The ends lost 4 bases at V and 5 bases at J; junction bases unmatched: 8. CDR3 DNA sequence: TGTGCCAGCAGCTCTATAGCGGGCACGAACAATGAGCAGTTCTTC. The encoded protein is CASSSIAGTNNEQFF.

The rearrangement links TRBV18 to TRBJ2-7; D call uncertain. Germline values: CDR1 KGHSH, CDR2 LQKENI. Trimming removed 3 bases from V and 7 bases from J, with 10 bases in between. The CDR3 totals 12 residues. CDR3 coding DNA: TGTGCCAGCTCACCCCACCTCCGGGAGCAGTACTTC. Its protein is CASSPHLREQYF.

This clonotype was picked up a small number of times. The genes are TRBV15 and TRBJ2-1, with 8 bases that match TRBD1. This CDR3 has 17 residues. Per the germline V gene, CDR1 is LNHNV and CDR2 is YYDKDF (reference sequence). V trimming: 1 base; J trimming: 5 bases; junction bases outside the gene matches: 10. The CDR3 nucleotides are TGTGCCACCAGCAGAGGAGGACAGGGAGATTTCCACAATGAGCAGTTCTTC. Its protein is CATSRGGQGDFHNEQFF.

This clonotype was counted at least ten times. The genes are TRBV25-1 and TRBJ1-4, with a weak D call TRBD1 (5 bases). The CDR3 loop spans 17 amino acids. V gave up 3 bases and J gave up 0 bases, with 14 bases separating them. Germline V gives CDR1 MGHDK, CDR2 SYGVNS. The DNA for the CDR3 is TGTGCCAGCAGTGATACGCAGGGCAGAGCAACTAATGAAAAACTGTTTTTT. Its protein is CASSDTQGRATNEKLFF.

The sample holds one count of this clonotype. This may come from a read error, since a much larger clone is one base off. This rearrangement joins TRBV29-1 to TRBJ2-7; 7 bases map to TRBD2. The CDR3 spans 13 residues. CDR1 is SQVTM and CDR2 is ANQGSEA in the germline V gene. V gave up 4 bases and J gave up 2 bases; unmatched junction bases: 5. CDR3 DNA sequence: TGCAGCGTTGGTGGAGCGGGAACCTACGAGCAGTACTTC. Encoded protein: CSVGGAGTYEQYF.

This clonotype was counted at least ten times. This sequence joins TRBV15 and TRBJ2-1, with D possibly matching TRBD2 (6 bases). Between the trimmed V and J ends, which lost 3 bases and 0 bases, there was a span of 15 bases. CDR1 LNHNV and CDR2 YYDKDF come from the germline V gene (reference sequence). This CDR3 has 17 residues. The DNA of the CDR3 is TGTGCCACCAGCAGGGCTACTAGCTCTAGCTCCTACAATGAGCAGTTCTTC. Translated, it gives CATSRATSSSSYNEQFF.

This clonotype was counted only a few times. The genes are TRBV6-6 and TRBJ1-1; weak D call: TRBD1 (5 bases). V lost 8 bases to trimming and J lost 0 bases, with 10 bases between them. This CDR3 is 13 amino acids long. Germline lookup yields CDR1 MNHNY and CDR2 SVGAGI (reference sequence). CDR3 protein: CASGPTVNTEAFF. The DNA of the CDR3 is TGTGCCAGCGGACCGACAGTGAACACTGAAGCTTTCTTT.

CDR3: CASSKAGVETQYF. Here the CDR3 DNA reads TGCGCCAGCAGCAAGGCGGGAGTAGAGACCCAGTACTTC. This chain joins TRBV5-1 and TRBJ2-5; 7 bases are a match to TRBD2. V trimming: 4 bases; J trimming: 4 bases; junction bases outside the gene matches: 4. The germline CDR1 and CDR2 sequences are SGHRS and YFSETQ. This CDR3 region has 13 residues. Full variable domain (missing parts from reference TRBV5-1 and TRBJ2-5): KAGVTQTPRYLIKTRGQQVTLSCSPISGHRSVSWYQQTPGQGLQFLFEYFSETQRNKGNFPGRFSGRQFSNSRSEMNVSTLELGDSALYLCASSKAGVETQYFGPGTRLLVL.

V gene TRBV7-2 combines with J gene TRBJ2-1, with D possibly TRBD1 on 5 matching bases. CDR1 SGHTA and CDR2 FQGNSA come from the germline V gene. Trimming took 0 bases from V and 8 from J, leaving 17 bases between them. The CDR3 has 16 residues. CDR3 sequence (DNA): TGTGCCAGCAGCTTAGCCCTCAACAGGTATTCACATGAGCAGTTCTTC. Amino acid sequence: CASSLALNRYSHEQFF.

The table lists this clonotype with a few counts. The V gene is TRBV6-5, the J gene TRBJ1-6; no firm D call. This CDR3 is 13 amino acids long. The V end lost 2 bases, the J end lost 8 bases, and 7 bases lay between the germline ends. Germline-derived CDR1 and CDR2 are MNHEY and SVGAGI. CDR3 coding DNA: TGTGCCAGCAGTTACACAGTTGATTCACCCCTCCACTTT. It is translated as CASSYTVDSPLHF.